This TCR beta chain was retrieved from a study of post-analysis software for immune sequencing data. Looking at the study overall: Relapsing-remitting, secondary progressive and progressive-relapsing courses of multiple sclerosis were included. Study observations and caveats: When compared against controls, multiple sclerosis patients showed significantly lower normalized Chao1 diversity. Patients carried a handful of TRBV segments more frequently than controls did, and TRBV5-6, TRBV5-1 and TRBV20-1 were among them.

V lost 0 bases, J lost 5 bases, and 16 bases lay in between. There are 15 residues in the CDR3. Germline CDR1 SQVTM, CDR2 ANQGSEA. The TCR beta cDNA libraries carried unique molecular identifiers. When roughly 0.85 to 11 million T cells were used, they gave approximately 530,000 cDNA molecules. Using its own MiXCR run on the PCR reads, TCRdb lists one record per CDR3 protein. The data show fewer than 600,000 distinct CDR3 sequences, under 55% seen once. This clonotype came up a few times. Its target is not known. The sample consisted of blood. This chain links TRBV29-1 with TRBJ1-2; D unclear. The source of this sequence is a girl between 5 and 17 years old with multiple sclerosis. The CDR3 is CSVEDRKRDGYGYTF. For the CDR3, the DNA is TGCAGCGTTGAAGATCGTAAAAGGGATGGGTATGGCTACACCTTC.